This section outlines one TCR beta chain sequence together with its context. Its specificity is not known. The CDR3 is 14 residues long. Germline CDR1 and CDR2: SGHNT and YYREEE (reference sequence). V shed 3 bases and J shed 1 base, with 10 bases lying between them. Profiling relied on immunoSEQ multiplex PCR, and the TCRdb table lists in-frame clones only, not all of them. The sample lists tens of thousands of clones; roughly 85% were seen once. The sample is drawn from a study of T cells in localized non-small cell lung cancer. Study outcomes and limitations: Heterogeneity cannot be ruled out, as sequencing used one tumor region only.

The TCR sequence derives from an older male donor with stage III squamous cell lung carcinoma. The sequenced sample was peripheral blood, obtained before any cancer treatment. V usage is TRBV5-4 and J usage is TRBJ2-5, with D tentatively TRBD2 (6 bases). In DNA form, the CDR3 reads TGTGCCAGCAGCTCTGGACTAAGCCAAGAGACCCAGTACTTC. Its translation is CASSSGLSQETQYF.